This TCR beta chain was captured in a study of long-term antiretroviral therapy in people with HIV. The germline V gene has CDR1 LGHNA and CDR2 YSLEER. With V trimmed by 4 bases and J by 0 bases, 9 bases remained unmatched. This CDR3 spans 18 amino acids. It was version v3.0 of the immunoSEQ assay that was run at survey level. Measured with immunoSEQ multiplex PCR; TCRdb has only the in-frame clones, and not every one. Of 25,000 to 35,000 clones in the sample, 80% to 90% are singletons; the top ten hold approximately 3.8%. On this clone itself: What it binds is not known.

Study-wide results and caveats: Increased diversity was seen after ART, yet it remained lower than in transplant donor controls.

The chain combines TRBV4-3 with TRBJ1-3, with TRBD1 matching 10 bases. The clonotype originates from a man between 18 and 35 years old with HIV. The starting material was unsorted PBMCs, obtained 0.8 years before starting antiretroviral therapy. The CDR3 is CASSPVPGQGSSGNTIYF. CDR3 coding DNA: TGCGCCAGCAGCCCCGTCCCGGGACAGGGGAGCTCTGGAAACACCATATATTTT.